This T cell receptor (beta chain) was profiled in a study of chemoradiotherapy in HPV16-positive cancers. The repertoire was sequenced with immunoSEQ multiplex PCR; TCRdb's copy has only in-frame clones and lacks some. Of 15,000 to 20,000 clones listed, 90% are singletons. Per the germline V gene, CDR1 is MNHEY and CDR2 is SMNVEV (reference sequence). The CDR3 has 14 amino acids. V was cut by 6 bases and J by 2 bases, with 13 bases left in between. The specimen was blood, collected from a patient who underwent chemoradiotherapy. This sequence was found in a human donor with HPV-associated anogenital cancer. The V and J genes are TRBV27 and TRBJ1-2; tentatively, D is TRBD1 (6 bases). CDR3 nucleotides: TGTGCCAGCAGAATACAGGGCGCCAACTATGGCTACACCTTC. It translates to CASRIQGANYGYTF.